Listed below are T cell receptor beta chains from one sample, sequenced in a study of T cells in Graves' hyperthyroidism and ophthalmopathy. MiXCR, applied by TCRdb to the multiplex PCR reads, yields one record per CDR3 protein. Of approximately 610,000 distinct CDR3 sequences in the sample, 16% were seen once. The sequenced sample consisted of blood. The receptor source for this set is a young woman with Graves' hyperthyroidism. Each CDR3 is given with its conserved first and last residue. Each record gives: D gene, clone size, J gene, V gene, CDR3 DNA, CDR3 protein. D genes are given only for firm matches. The listing skips clone size in some rows; elsewhere it reads once, few, many or a size class.

d_gene: TRBD2; abundance: many; j_gene: TRBJ2-1; v_gene: TRBV12-5; CDR3nt: TGTGCTAGTGGTTTGTACCTCCCTCTAGTTCTAGCGGGAGGCCCGAGCTCCTACAATGAGCAGTTCTTC; CDR3aa: CASGLYLPLVLAGGPSSYNEQFF
d_gene: NA; abundance: many; j_gene: TRBJ1-1; v_gene: TRBV7-8; CDR3nt: TGTGCCAGCAGCTTAGGGGGGTTTGCCACTGAAGCTTTCTTT; CDR3aa: CASSLGGFATEAFF
d_gene: TRBD1; abundance: many; j_gene: TRBJ1-1; v_gene: TRBV25-1; CDR3nt: TGTGCCAGCAGCGGTAAGACAGGGGGCTACGCTGAAGCTTTCTTT; CDR3aa: CASSGKTGGYAEAFF
d_gene: NA; abundance: few; j_gene: TRBJ1-2; v_gene: TRBV12-3/TRBV12-4; CDR3nt: TGTGCCAGCAGTTTCTCGTTTAATGGCTACACCTTC; CDR3aa: CASSFSFNGYTF
d_gene: NA; abundance: few; j_gene: TRBJ2-7; v_gene: TRBV5-6; CDR3nt: TGTGCCAGCAGCTTGGATAGTAGGGACGAGCAGTACTTC; CDR3aa: CASSLDSRDEQYF
d_gene: NA; abundance: NA; j_gene: TRBJ2-1; v_gene: TRBV30; CDR3nt: TGTGCCTGGAGGACAGATTTTAACAATGAGCAGTTCTTC; CDR3aa: CAWRTDFNNEQFF
d_gene: TRBD1; abundance: NA; j_gene: TRBJ2-4; v_gene: TRBV27; CDR3nt: TGTGCCAGCAGTTTGGGGACAGGGGGAGGGGTAGCCAAGAACATTCAGTACTTC; CDR3aa: CASSLGTGGGVAKNIQYF
d_gene: NA; abundance: many; j_gene: TRBJ1-6; v_gene: TRBV7-2; CDR3nt: TGTGCCAGCAGCGTATCGGGCATAAGGAGTTCACCCCTCCACTTT; CDR3aa: CASSVSGIRSSPLHF
d_gene: TRBD2; abundance: many; j_gene: TRBJ2-3; v_gene: TRBV12-3/TRBV12-4; CDR3nt: TGTGCCAGCAGCTTGCTAGCGGGCACAGATACGCAGTATTTT; CDR3aa: CASSLLAGTDTQYF
d_gene: NA; abundance: few; j_gene: TRBJ2-1; v_gene: TRBV6-1; CDR3nt: TGTGCCACTCGTCTCCAGGGGAAAGGCTACAATGAGCAGTTCTTC; CDR3aa: CATRLQGKGYNEQFF
d_gene: TRBD2; abundance: NA; j_gene: TRBJ2-1; v_gene: TRBV11-3; CDR3nt: TGTGCCAGCAGCCCCGGCCTACGGGGAGCGGGAGTCTCCTATGAGCAGTTCTTC; CDR3aa: CASSPGLRGAGVSYEQFF
d_gene: NA; abundance: many; j_gene: TRBJ1-5; v_gene: TRBV7-2; CDR3nt: TGTGCTTCCCGAATGAGAGGATATAGCAATCAGCCCCAGCATTTT; CDR3aa: CASRMRGYSNQPQHF
d_gene: TRBD1; abundance: few; j_gene: TRBJ2-7; v_gene: TRBV19; CDR3nt: TGTGCCAGTAGTATGCCCGGGACAGCCTACGAGCAGTACTTC; CDR3aa: CASSMPGTAYEQYF
d_gene: NA; abundance: many; j_gene: TRBJ2-1; v_gene: TRBV28; CDR3nt: TGTGCCAGCAGTTTCGGGGGTTGGGCGCAGTTCTTC; CDR3aa: CASSFGGWAQFF
d_gene: NA; abundance: many; j_gene: TRBJ1-5; v_gene: TRBV7-9; CDR3nt: TGTGCCAGCAGCCCTGAGTTAAATCAGCCCCAGCATTTT; CDR3aa: CASSPELNQPQHF
d_gene: NA; abundance: NA; j_gene: TRBJ2-5; v_gene: TRBV6-1; CDR3nt: TGTGCCAGCAGTCCGAGACTAGGAAACCAAGAGACCCAGTACTTC; CDR3aa: CASSPRLGNQETQYF
d_gene: NA; abundance: many; j_gene: TRBJ2-2; v_gene: TRBV7-2; CDR3nt: TGTGCCAGCAGCTTAACAGGAAGCGGGGAGCTGTTTTTT; CDR3aa: CASSLTGSGELFF
d_gene: NA; abundance: few; j_gene: TRBJ1-1; v_gene: TRBV4-3; CDR3nt: TGCGCCAGCAGCCAAGAGATGGCCACTGAAGCTTTCTTT; CDR3aa: CASSQEMATEAFF
d_gene: NA; abundance: many; j_gene: TRBJ1-1; v_gene: TRBV20-1; CDR3nt: TGCAGTGTCTTACAGAACACTGAAGCTTTCTTT; CDR3aa: CSVLQNTEAFF
d_gene: NA; abundance: many; j_gene: TRBJ2-7; v_gene: TRBV7-9; CDR3nt: TGTGCCAGCAGCTCCCGGGAGTACTACGAGCAGTACTTC; CDR3aa: CASSSREYYEQYF
d_gene: NA; abundance: NA; j_gene: TRBJ2-3; v_gene: TRBV6-2/TRBV6-3; CDR3nt: TGTGCCAGCAGTTTCGGGGCCGAGGCGGATACGCAGTATTTT; CDR3aa: CASSFGAEADTQYF